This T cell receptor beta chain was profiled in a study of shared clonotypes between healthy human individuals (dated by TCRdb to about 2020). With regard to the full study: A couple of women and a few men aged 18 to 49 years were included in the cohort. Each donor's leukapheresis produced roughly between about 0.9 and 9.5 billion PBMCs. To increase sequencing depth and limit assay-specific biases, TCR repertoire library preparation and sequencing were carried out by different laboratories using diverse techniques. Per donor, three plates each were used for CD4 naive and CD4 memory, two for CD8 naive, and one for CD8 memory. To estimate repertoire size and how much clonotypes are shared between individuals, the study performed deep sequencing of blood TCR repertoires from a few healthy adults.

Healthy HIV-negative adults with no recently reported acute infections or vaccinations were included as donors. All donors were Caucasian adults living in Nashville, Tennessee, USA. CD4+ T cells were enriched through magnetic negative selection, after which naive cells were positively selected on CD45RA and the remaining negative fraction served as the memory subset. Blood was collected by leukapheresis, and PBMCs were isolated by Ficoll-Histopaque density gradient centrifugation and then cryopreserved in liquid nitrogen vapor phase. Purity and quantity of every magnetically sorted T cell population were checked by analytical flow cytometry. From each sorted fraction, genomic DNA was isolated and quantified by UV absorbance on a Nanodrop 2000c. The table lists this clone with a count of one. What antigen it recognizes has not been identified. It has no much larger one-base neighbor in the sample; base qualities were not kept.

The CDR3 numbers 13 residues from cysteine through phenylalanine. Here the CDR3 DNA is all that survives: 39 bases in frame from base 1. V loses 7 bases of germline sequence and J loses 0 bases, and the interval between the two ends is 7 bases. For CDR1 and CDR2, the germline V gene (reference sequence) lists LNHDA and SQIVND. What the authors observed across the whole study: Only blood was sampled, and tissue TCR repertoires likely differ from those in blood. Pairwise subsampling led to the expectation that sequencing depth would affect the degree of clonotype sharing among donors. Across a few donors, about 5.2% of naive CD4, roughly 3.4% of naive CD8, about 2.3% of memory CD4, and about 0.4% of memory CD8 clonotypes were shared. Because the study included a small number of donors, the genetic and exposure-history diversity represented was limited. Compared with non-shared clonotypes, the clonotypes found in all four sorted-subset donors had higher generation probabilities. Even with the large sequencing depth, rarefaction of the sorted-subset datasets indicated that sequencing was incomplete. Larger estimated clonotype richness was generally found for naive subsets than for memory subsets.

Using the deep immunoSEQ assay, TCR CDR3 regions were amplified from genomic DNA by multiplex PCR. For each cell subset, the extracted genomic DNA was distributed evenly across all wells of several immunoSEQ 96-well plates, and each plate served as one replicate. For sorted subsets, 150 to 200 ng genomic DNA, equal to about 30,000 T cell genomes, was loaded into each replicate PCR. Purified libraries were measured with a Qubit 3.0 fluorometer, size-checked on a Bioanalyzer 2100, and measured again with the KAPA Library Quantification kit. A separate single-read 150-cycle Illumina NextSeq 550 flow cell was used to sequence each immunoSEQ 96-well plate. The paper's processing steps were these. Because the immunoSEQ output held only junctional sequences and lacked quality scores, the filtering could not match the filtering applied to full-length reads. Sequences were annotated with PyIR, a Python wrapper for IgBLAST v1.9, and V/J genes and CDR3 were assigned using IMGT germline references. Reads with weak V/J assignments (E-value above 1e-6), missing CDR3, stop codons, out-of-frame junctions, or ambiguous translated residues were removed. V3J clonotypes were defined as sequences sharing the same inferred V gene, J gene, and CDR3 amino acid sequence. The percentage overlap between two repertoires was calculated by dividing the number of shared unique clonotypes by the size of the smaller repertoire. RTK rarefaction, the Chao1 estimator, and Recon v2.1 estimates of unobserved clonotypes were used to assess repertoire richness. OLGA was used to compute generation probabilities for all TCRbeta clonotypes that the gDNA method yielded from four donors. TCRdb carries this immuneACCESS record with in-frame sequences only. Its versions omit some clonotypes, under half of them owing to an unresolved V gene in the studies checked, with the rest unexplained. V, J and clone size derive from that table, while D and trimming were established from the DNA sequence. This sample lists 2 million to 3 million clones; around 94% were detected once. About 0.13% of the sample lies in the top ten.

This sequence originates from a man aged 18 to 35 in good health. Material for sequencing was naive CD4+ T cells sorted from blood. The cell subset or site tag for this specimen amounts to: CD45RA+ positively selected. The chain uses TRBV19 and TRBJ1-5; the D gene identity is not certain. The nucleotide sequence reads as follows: TGTGCCAGTAAGGAGTCTAGCAATCAGCCCCAGCATTTT. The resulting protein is CASKESSNQPQHF.